The next 24 T cell receptor beta chains were all read from a single sample in a study of Graves' ophthalmopathy and Graves' hyperthyroidism (dated by TCRdb to the late 2010s). Instrument on record: Illumina HiSeq 2000. For repertoire sequencing, the TCR beta CDR3 regions were amplified from RNA transcripts. A first-round RT-PCR used HTBI primers with the Qiagen OneStep RT-PCR kit, followed by a second-round multiplex PCR, size selection and purification. Clones were called with MiXCR by TCRdb after fastp trimmed the public reads at Q25, and only in-frame beta chains were retained. Each CDR3 protein gets just one entry, which takes the most common genes and DNA from the rows behind it. Here the sample has 600,000 to 650,000 distinct CDR3 sequences; 20% to 25% occur a single time. Around 6.9% of the sample is in the top ten clones. Specimen: peripheral blood. The receptors originated from a woman under 30 with stable Graves' hyperthyroidism. Some clones in this sample may be carry-over from other donors' samples. Donor details come from another sample of the same person, matched by shared clones.

Many counts were recorded for this clonotype. Here the CDR3 reads CSAREHSSNQPQHF. The CDR3, as DNA: TGCAGTGCTAGAGAACACTCTAGCAATCAGCCCCAGCATTTT. This chain links TRBV20-1 with TRBJ1-5; D is undetermined. Per the germline V gene, CDR1 is DFQATT and CDR2 is SNEGSKA (reference sequence). Trimming removed 0 bases at V and 0 bases at J, with 6 bases between. This CDR3 spans 14 amino acids.

This chain uses TRBV6-1 with TRBJ1-2; 10 nucleotides align to TRBD1. Germline assignment: CDR1 MNHNS and CDR2 SASEGT. V was pared by 6 bases and J by 8 bases, with 9 bases of the junction left unmatched. The CDR3 contains 14 residues. The CDR3 DNA is TGTGCCAGCAGGCTCCCGGGACAGGGGCCGGGCTACACCTTC. Its translation: CASRLPGQGPGYTF.

This clonotype has at least ten counts. The genes are TRBV19 and TRBJ2-7, with unresolved D. Germline V gene sequence: CDR1 LNHDA, CDR2 SQIVND (reference sequence). CDR3 length: 15 residues. Trimming pared 1 base from V and 0 bases from J, leaving 10 bases between. This CDR3 is CASSIASGTSYEQYF. CDR3 bases: TGTGCCAGTAGTATAGCGTCTGGCACCTCCTACGAGCAGTACTTC.

The genes are TRBV6-4 and TRBJ1-2; TRBD1 aligns across 12 bases. Looked up from germline, CDR1 is MRHNA and CDR2 is SNTAGT. Trimming cost V 4 bases and J 8 bases; bases outside gene matches: 11. The CDR3 extends over 16 amino acids. The CDR3, as DNA: TGTGCCAGCAGTGTATTACCGGGACAGGGGGCTGACGGCTACACCTTC. This translates into CASSVLPGQGADGYTF.

This clonotype was detected many times. The genes are TRBV19 and TRBJ2-5, with D unresolved. CDR1 is LNHDA and CDR2 is SQIVND in the germline V gene (reference sequence). CDR3 length equals 11 residues. Trimming took off 6 bases at V and 4 bases at J, with 6 bases between the two ends. In DNA, the CDR3 is TGTGCCAGTAGGAACGGAGAGACCCAGTACTTC. This translates into CASRNGETQYF.

The chain carries TRBV19 and TRBJ1-5, with TRBD1 as a possible D gene (5 bases). This CDR3 contains 12 residues. CDR1 is LNHDA, CDR2 SQIVND, per germline (reference sequence). V was pared by 7 bases and J by 6 bases, with 10 bases between. The CDR3 nucleotides read TGTGCCAGTAAATCAGGGATTCAGCCCCAGCATTTT. Its protein product is CASKSGIQPQHF.

The V gene is TRBV5-1, the J gene TRBJ2-7; D remains unclear. The length of the CDR3 is 14 residues. Trimming stripped 0 bases from V and 4 bases from J, with 11 bases between. CDR1 and CDR2 from the germline V gene are SGHRS and YFSETQ. CDR3 amino acids: CASSLGVPPYEQYF. The CDR3 bases are TGCGCCAGCAGCTTGGGAGTTCCCCCTTACGAGCAGTACTTC.

This clonotype was counted many times. This chain links TRBV19 with TRBJ2-5; D is possibly TRBD2 (6 bases). Trimming pared 9 bases from V and 4 bases from J, leaving 12 bases between. Germline-derived CDR1 and CDR2 are LNHDA and SQIVND (reference sequence). The CDR3 consists of 12 residues. CDR3 sequence reads: CASSEGTETQYF. The DNA of the CDR3 is TGTGCCAGCTCGGAGGGGACAGAGACCCAGTACTTC.

The chain couples TRBV19 to TRBJ1-1; tentatively, D is TRBD1 (5 bases). The CDR3 covers 18 residues. Germline V gene data show CDR1 as LNHDA and CDR2 as SQIVND (reference sequence). V was shortened by 5 bases and J by 1 base, with 23 bases between the two germline ends. The CDR3 DNA follows: TGTGCCAGTAGTCTGGTCCCGGGACGTCGGACGACGAACACTGAAGCTTTCTTT. Its protein product is CASSLVPGRRTTNTEAFF.

This clonotype was seen many times. The V and J genes are TRBV28 and TRBJ2-2; weak D call: TRBD1 (5 bases). The germline V gene has CDR1 MDHEN and CDR2 SYDVKM. V lost 5 bases, J lost 7 bases, and 8 bases lay in between. The CDR3 is 12 residues long. This CDR3 reads CASSLRGGELFF. CDR3 coding DNA: TGTGCCAGCAGTCTAAGGGGCGGGGAGCTGTTTTTT.

The J gene is TRBJ2-7, the V gene TRBV28; D possibly corresponds to TRBD2 (7 bases). This CDR3 is built from 16 residues. Germline assignment: CDR1 MDHEN and CDR2 SYDVKM. Trimming took 4 bases from V and 2 from J, leaving 18 bases between them. The DNA of the CDR3 is TGTGCCAGCAGTTCAGGACAGCGGGAAGTTCCCTACGAGCAGTACTTC. Translation: CASSSGQREVPYEQYF.

This clonotype was detected only a few times. This CDR3 reads CSVVVGALAGANVLTF. The CDR3 DNA follows: TGCAGCGTTGTAGTAGGGGCTTTGGCAGGGGCCAACGTCCTGACTTTC. This sequence joins TRBV29-1 and TRBJ2-6, with TRBD1 as a possible D gene (5 bases). The CDR3 extends over 16 amino acids. V shed 4 bases and J shed 4 bases, with 17 bases lying between them. The germline CDR1 and CDR2 sequences are SQVTM and ANQGSEA.

This clonotype has just a few counts. This chain links TRBV24-1 with TRBJ2-2; D unresolved. CDR1 and CDR2 from the germline V gene are KGHDR and SFDVKD. Trimming pared 3 bases from V and 7 bases from J, leaving 8 bases between. The CDR3 totals 13 residues. The CDR3 loop reads CATSDPSLGELFF. The CDR3 DNA reads TGTGCCACCAGTGATCCCTCACTCGGGGAGCTGTTTTTT.

This clonotype appeared many times. At one end, the junction sequence differs from germline, possibly due to a read error. The chain uses TRBV7-7 and TRBJ2-5, with TRBD2 matching 7 bases. This CDR3 has 14 amino acids. Per the germline V gene, CDR1 is SSHAT and CDR2 is FNYEAQ (reference sequence). CDR3 sequence: CASSLNLAEETQYF. The DNA of the CDR3 is TGTGCTAGCAGCTTAAATCTAGCGGAAGAGACCCAGTACTTC.

This clonotype has at least ten counts. The rearrangement links TRBV11-1 to TRBJ1-3; TRBD1 is a possible D gene (6 bases). Germline CDR1 SGHAT, CDR2 FQDESV (reference sequence). This CDR3 comprises 14 residues. V was trimmed by 5 bases and J by 1 base, leaving 9 bases between them. The CDR3 nucleotides read TGTGCCAGCAGCGATGACAGGTCTGGAAACACCATATATTTT. Encoded protein: CASSDDRSGNTIYF.

This clonotype was observed at least ten times. The V gene is TRBV30, the J gene TRBJ2-7, with a tentative D call TRBD1 (6 bases). Between the trimmed V and J ends, which lost 4 bases and 2 bases, there was a span of 12 bases. The CDR3 spans 13 residues. CDR1 GTSNPN and CDR2 SVGIG come from the germline V gene (reference sequence). CDR3 coding DNA: TGTGCCTGGACTGAAGGACAGACCTACGAGCAGTACTTC. It encodes CAWTEGQTYEQYF. Full variable domain (outside the CDR3, taken from reference TRBV30 and TRBJ2-7): SQTIHQWPATLVQPVGSPLSLECTVEGTSNPNLYWYRQAAGRGLQLLFYSVGIGQISSEVPQNLSASRPQDRQFILSSKKLLLSDSGFYLCAWTEGQTYEQYFGPGTRLTVT.

This clonotype was detected many times. The chain uses TRBV27 and TRBJ2-7, with 8 bases aligning to TRBD1. Trimming removed 4 bases from V and 6 bases from J; junction bases left unmatched: 26. This CDR3 region has 20 residues. Per the germline V gene, CDR1 is MNHEY and CDR2 is SMNVEV (reference sequence). CDR3 loop: CASSSGRPGQVRLVLAEQYF. In DNA, the CDR3 is TGTGCCAGCAGTTCCGGGCGGCCGGGACAGGTCAGACTAGTACTCGCCGAGCAGTACTTC.

This chain uses TRBV2 with TRBJ2-5, with 8 bases matching TRBD1. CDR1 SNHLY and CDR2 FYNNEI come from the germline V gene. The V and J ends lost 5 bases and 5 bases, in that order; junction bases with no gene match: 7. The CDR3 runs to 14 residues. Here the CDR3 reads CASSWSTGAETQYF. CDR3 nucleotide sequence: TGTGCCAGCAGTTGGTCGACAGGGGCCGAGACCCAGTACTTC. Full variable domain (remainder filled in from reference TRBV2 and TRBJ2-5): EPEVTQTPSHQVTQMGQEVILRCVPISNHLYFYWYRQILGQKVEFLVSFYNNEISEKSEIFDDQFSVERPDGSNFTLKIRSTKLEDSAMYFCASSWSTGAETQYFGPGTRLLVL.

This clonotype was seen a few times. V is TRBV6-1 and J is TRBJ1-2, with 7 bases lining up with TRBD1. Germline loops: CDR1 MNHNS, CDR2 SASEGT. The J segment lost 2 bases and the V segment lost 6 bases, leaving 6 bases of the junction unmatched. The CDR3 is 14 residues long. The CDR3: CASRSTGVNYGYTF. The CDR3 DNA reads as TGTGCCAGCAGATCTACAGGGGTGAACTATGGCTACACCTTC.

In this sample, this clonotype turned up many times. This chain links TRBV6-1 with TRBJ2-5; tentatively, D is TRBD1 or TRBD2 (5 bases each). Germline values: CDR1 MNHNS, CDR2 SASEGT. CDR3 length: 12 amino acids. Trimming removed 7 bases at V and 6 bases at J, with 12 bases between. CDR3 nucleotide sequence: TGTGCCAGCAATGGGGGAAGGAAGACCCAGTACTTC. It codes for CASNGGRKTQYF.

The rearrangement uses TRBV15 and TRBJ1-5; tentative D call: TRBD1 (5 bases). Germline CDR1 is LNHNV and CDR2 is YYDKDF (reference sequence). Trimming removed 0 bases from V and 4 bases from J, with 10 bases in between. The CDR3 extends over 15 amino acids. The CDR3 nucleotides read TGTGCCACCAGCAGAGACAGGGTCGAGAATCAGCCCCAGCATTTT. Protein: CATSRDRVENQPQHF.

This clonotype was recorded many times. The junction differs from germline at one of its ends, possibly a read error. The CDR3 DNA sequence: TGTGCCAGCAGTGAAGGGTTTGGGGGCCAGCCCCAGCGTTTT. The encoded protein is CASSEGFGGQPQRF. This sequence joins TRBV6-1 and TRBJ1-5; possible D gene TRBD1, 6 bases. The germline V gene has CDR1 MNHNS and CDR2 SASEGT. The CDR3 totals 14 residues.

The rearrangement links TRBV11-2 to TRBJ2-5; tentative D call: TRBD1 (6 bases). The germline V gene has CDR1 SGHAT and CDR2 FQNNGV. Deletions cut 4 bases from V and 0 bases from J, with 18 bases between. The CDR3 is made up of 17 amino acids. This CDR3 reads CASSYKAGGQYQETQYF. In DNA form, the CDR3 reads TGTGCCAGCAGCTATAAGGCCGGCGGACAGTACCAAGAGACCCAGTACTTC.

The V and J genes are TRBV11-2 and TRBJ1-2; D unresolved. V lost 0 bases, J lost 8 bases, and 4 bases lay in between. The germline CDR1 and CDR2 sequences are SGHAT and FQNNGV. This CDR3 spans 11 amino acids. The CDR3 is CASSLDSGYTF. The CDR3 nucleotides read TGTGCCAGCAGCTTAGACAGCGGCTACACCTTC.